The rows below give T cell receptor beta chains drawn from one sample of a study of T cell responses to AZD1222 COVID-19 vaccine. Sequencing used immunoSEQ multiplex PCR; TCRdb keeps in-frame clones, though not all of them. The sample has some 96,000 clones, 88% seen once. Sequenced material: peripheral blood, taken 28 days after the second AZD1222 dose. The receptors stem from an adult who received the AZD1222 COVID-19 vaccine. CDR3s include the opening cysteine and the closing phenylalanine or tryptophan. D genes are given only for firm matches. Where a row states a size, it is once, few, many or the class of an expanded clone; other rows omit it.

J gene,D gene,clone size,V gene,CDR3 DNA,CDR3 protein
TRBJ1-2,-,-,TRBV29-1,TGCAGCGCACAGGGATACTATGGCTACACCTTC,CSAQGYYGYTF
TRBJ2-6,-,few,TRBV6-2/TRBV6-3,TGTGCCAGCAGTCCCGACACCCCTGGGGCCAACGTCCTGACTTTC,CASSPDTPGANVLTF
TRBJ1-4,-,-,TRBV27,TGTGCCAGCAGTTTATTATCACGGGGAGGTGAAAAACTGTTTTTT,CASSLLSRGGEKLFF
TRBJ2-7,TRBD1,once,TRBV5-1,TGCGCCAGCAGACAGGACAGGGACTACGAGCAGTACTTC,CASRQDRDYEQYF
TRBJ1-1,-,-,TRBV6-1,TGTGCCAGCAGTGATGCGAAGGGGTCCGAAGCTTTCTTT,CASSDAKGSEAFF
TRBJ1-5,-,few,TRBV19,TGTGCCAGTAGTATTGGGCAGGTAGATCAGCCCCAGCATTTT,CASSIGQVDQPQHF
TRBJ2-2,-,-,TRBV28,TGTGCCAGCAGTCCCACCGGGGAGCTGTTTTTT,CASSPTGELFF
TRBJ1-6,-,-,TRBV11-2,TGTGCCAGCAGCTTAGAGGGCAGGGAAACACCCCTCCACTTT,CASSLEGRETPLHF
TRBJ1-4,-,few,TRBV2,TGTGCCAGCACTCTACAGGGAGGGAATGAAAAACTGTTTTTT,CASTLQGGNEKLFF
TRBJ2-7,-,-,TRBV27,TGTGCCAGCAGTTTTTCCCGTGACAGGAATACCTACGAGCAGTACTTC,CASSFSRDRNTYEQYF
TRBJ1-4,-,-,TRBV21-1,TGTGCCAGCAGCAAATTGATTGGACATGGGAATGAAAAACTGTTTTTT,CASSKLIGHGNEKLFF
TRBJ2-5,TRBD2,-,TRBV5-4,TGTGCCAGCAGCCTCCCGGGACTAGCGGGAGGGCAAGAAGAGACCCAGTACTTC,CASSLPGLAGGQEETQYF
TRBJ1-1,-,once,TRBV6-5,TGTGCCAGCAGTTACCCCGACGGGTTTGCCGCTTTCTTT,CASSYPDGFAAFF
TRBJ2-2,TRBD2,few,TRBV7-6,TGTGCCAGCAGCTTGGACTCTAGCGGGGGCGTACTGGGCACCGGGGAGCTGTTTTTT,CASSLDSSGGVLGTGELFF
TRBJ1-1,-,once,TRBV6-1,TGTGCCAGCAGTGATAGAATGGGCGATCTTGGACTCAACGGCGCTGAAGCTTTCTTT,CASSDRMGDLGLNGAEAFF
TRBJ1-1,-,-,TRBV10-3,TGTGCCATCAGTGAACCTAGTCGTGGACACCACACTGAAGCTTTCTTT,CAISEPSRGHHTEAFF
TRBJ2-7,-,-,TRBV15,TGTGCCACCAGCTTCCTAGGCGAGCAGTACTTC,CATSFLGEQYF
TRBJ1-5,-,-,TRBV6-6,TGTGCCAGCAGTTATGACAGCAATCAGCCCCAGCATTTT,CASSYDSNQPQHF
TRBJ1-1,-,few,TRBV27,TGTGCCAGCAGTTTTCAGGGATGGACTGAAGCTTTCTTT,CASSFQGWTEAFF
TRBJ1-2,TRBD1,-,TRBV3-1/TRBV3-2,TGTGCCAGCAGCCAAGATGGTACAGGGGCGATCTACTATGGCTACACCTTC,CASSQDGTGAIYYGYTF
TRBJ2-5,-,-,TRBV5-1,TGCGCCAGCAGCCCGGGGGACAATTGGGAGACCCAGTACTTC,CASSPGDNWETQYF
TRBJ1-6,-,-,TRBV28,TGTGCCAGCGGTGGATGGATTCGTAATTCACCCCTCCACTTT,CASGGWIRNSPLHF
TRBJ1-4,TRBD1,-,TRBV24-1,TGTGCCACCAGTGACTCCCGCGGACAGGGCAGGAAACTGTTTTTT,CATSDSRGQGRKLFF
TRBJ1-3,TRBD1,few,TRBV5-1,TGCGCCAGCAGCTTGTTGGGGCTTCCTACGACAGGGGGTCACAACTCTGGAAACACCATATATTTT,CASSLLGLPTTGGHNSGNTIYF
TRBJ2-1,-,-,TRBV9,TGTGCCAGCAGCGTAGCAGGCCAGCTGAGCTCCTACAATGAGCAGTTCTTC,CASSVAGQLSSYNEQFF
TRBJ2-1,-,-,TRBV7-2,TGTGCCAGCAGCTTAGACCCTGGCTTACACAATGAGCAGTTCTTC,CASSLDPGLHNEQFF
TRBJ1-6,-,-,TRBV27,TGTGCCAGCACCCCCGATCGGGGTCGCTCACCCCTCCACTTT,CASTPDRGRSPLHF
TRBJ2-2,-,-,TRBV5-1,TGCGCCAGCAGCTTGAAGTCGGCCCCGGGGACCGGGGAGCTGTTTTTT,CASSLKSAPGTGELFF
TRBJ1-2,-,few,TRBV28,TGTGCCAGCAGTTTTTCCGACAGGTACTATGGCTACACCTTC,CASSFSDRYYGYTF
TRBJ2-2,TRBD2,-,TRBV24-1,TGTGCCACCAGTGATGGGACTAGCGGTCCTAACACCGGGGAGCTGTTTTTT,CATSDGTSGPNTGELFF
TRBJ1-6,-,few,TRBV28,TGTGCGACGGACTTTCCTAATTCACCCCTCCACTTT,CATDFPNSPLHF
TRBJ2-7,TRBD1,-,TRBV30,TGTGCCTGGAAAGCAGACAGGGGGACATACGAGCAGTACTTC,CAWKADRGTYEQYF
TRBJ2-2,TRBD1,-,TRBV30,TGTGCCTGGAGGGGGACAGAGAACACCGGGGAGCTGTTTTTT,CAWRGTENTGELFF
TRBJ2-7,TRBD2,-,TRBV11-2,TGTGCCAGCAGCCCGACACTAGCGGGAGCGAGCGAGCAGTACTTC,CASSPTLAGASEQYF
TRBJ1-5,-,-,TRBV19,TGTGCCAGTAGCTCTCGGGGGGTTGTAGTTCAGCCCCAGCATTTT,CASSSRGVVVQPQHF
TRBJ1-5,-,-,TRBV7-9,TGTGCCAGCAGCTTAGGAGTAGGGAATCAGCCCCAGCATTTT,CASSLGVGNQPQHF
TRBJ2-7,-,-,TRBV10-2,TGCGCCAGCCGGGGGATGGTGGGAGCCGCCTACGAGCAGTACTTC,CASRGMVGAAYEQYF
TRBJ2-1,-,-,TRBV9,TGTGCCAGCAGCGGGAGCTTGGATGAGCAGTTCTTC,CASSGSLDEQFF
TRBJ1-3,-,-,TRBV14,TGTGCCAGCACCCAACTTCTCCTGTTCTCTGGAAACACCATATATTTT,CASTQLLLFSGNTIYF
TRBJ1-1,-,-,TRBV9,TGTGCCAGCAGCGTAAGATCGGACACTGAAGCTTTCTTT,CASSVRSDTEAFF
TRBJ1-2,-,few,TRBV3-1/TRBV3-2,TGTGCCAGCAGCCCCGTTGGGGGAGGCAGCAACTATGGCTACACCTTC,CASSPVGGGSNYGYTF
TRBJ1-6,-,-,TRBV4-1,TGCGCCAGCAGCCAAGTTCCCCAGGCTTATAATTCACCCCTCCACTTT,CASSQVPQAYNSPLHF
TRBJ1-4,-,few,TRBV5-1,TGCGCCAGCAGCTTGGCCGCGGCAGGGGATGAAAAACTGTTTTTT,CASSLAAAGDEKLFF
TRBJ2-7,-,-,TRBV28,TGTGCCAGCAGTCCCAAAAACTACGAGCAGTACTTC,CASSPKNYEQYF
TRBJ2-6,TRBD1,-,TRBV5-1,TGCGCCAGCAGCTTAGGACAGGGGCTGTCTGGGGCCAACGTCCTGACTTTC,CASSLGQGLSGANVLTF
TRBJ1-4,TRBD1,-,TRBV6-5,TGTGCCAGCCTAGACAGGGGGTCTAATGAAAAACTGTTTTTT,CASLDRGSNEKLFF
TRBJ1-3,TRBD1,-,TRBV28,TGTGCCAGCAGTAAGGGACAGGGACACGGAAACACCATATATTTT,CASSKGQGHGNTIYF
TRBJ2-7,TRBD1,-,TRBV5-1,TGCGCCAGCAGCGTGGGACAGGGTAGGAACTACGAGCAGTACTTC,CASSVGQGRNYEQYF
TRBJ1-2,-,-,TRBV9,TGTGCCAGCAGCGAGTCACAGGGCTTTGGCTACACCTTC,CASSESQGFGYTF
TRBJ1-3,-,-,TRBV7-9,TGTGCCAGCAGCTTAATGGGCGACTCTGGAAACACCATATATTTT,CASSLMGDSGNTIYF
TRBJ2-7,TRBD1,-,TRBV2,TGTGCCAGCACCCGCGACAGGGGGCGCGAAGAGCAGTACTTC,CASTRDRGREEQYF
TRBJ2-2,TRBD1,-,TRBV4-1,TGCGCCAGCAGCCGGTGGACAGGGTCGGTATCGAACACCGGGGAGCTGTTTTTT,CASSRWTGSVSNTGELFF
TRBJ2-5,-,-,TRBV5-1,TGCGCCAGCAGCTTGGCCACGAGGGCTGGAGAGACCCAGTACTTC,CASSLATRAGETQYF
TRBJ1-5,-,once,TRBV4-1,TGCGCCAGCAGCCAAGATGATGGTACCAATCAGCCCCAGCATTTT,CASSQDDGTNQPQHF
TRBJ1-2,-,-,TRBV6-5,TGTGCCAGCAGGACTAACAAGTTTGGCTACACCTTC,CASRTNKFGYTF
TRBJ2-7,-,-,TRBV27,TGTGCCAGCAGCCCCCTTGTGGGGACAAACGAGCAGTACTTC,CASSPLVGTNEQYF
TRBJ2-7,-,-,TRBV4-1,TGCGCCAGCAGCCAACACTCCGGGACATTAGTCTACGAGCAGTACTTC,CASSQHSGTLVYEQYF
TRBJ2-1,TRBD2,-,TRBV5-1,TGCGCCAGCACGACTAGCGGGACCTACAATGAGCAGTTCTTC,CASTTSGTYNEQFF
TRBJ2-1,-,-,TRBV11-2,TGTGCCAGCAGACACCGGGGGCCCTTTAATGAGCAGTTCTTC,CASRHRGPFNEQFF